This T cell receptor (beta chain) was identified during a study of cytomegalovirus exposure and HLA in healthy donors. Study observations and caveats: Another analysis was done later, and it associated roughly 15,000 TCR beta sequences with HLA alleles at 0.05 false discovery rate. A later analysis linked a missense variant in DCLRE1C to the trimming of TCR beta V and J genes.

Healthy bone marrow donors formed the donor group. Germline values: CDR1 LNHDA, CDR2 SQIVND (reference sequence). V trimming: 4 bases; J trimming: 1 base; junction bases outside the gene matches: 2. This CDR3 has 15 amino acids. With 60 Vbeta and 13 Jbeta primers, the PCR was carried out. Assay: immunoSEQ multiplex PCR; the TCRdb copy retains only in-frame clones and omits some. The data contain approximately 110,000 clones, roughly three quarters of them singletons. Of note for this clone: Its antigen is undetermined.

This chain joins TRBV19 and TRBJ2-3; TRBD2 matches at 10 bases. The source material was PBMCs. The sequence was obtained from a middle-aged man in good health and CMV-seropositive. The CDR3 DNA reads as TGTGCCAGTAGTAGAGGACTAGCGGGCACAGATACGCAGTATTTT. Translated, it gives CASSRGLAGTDTQYF.